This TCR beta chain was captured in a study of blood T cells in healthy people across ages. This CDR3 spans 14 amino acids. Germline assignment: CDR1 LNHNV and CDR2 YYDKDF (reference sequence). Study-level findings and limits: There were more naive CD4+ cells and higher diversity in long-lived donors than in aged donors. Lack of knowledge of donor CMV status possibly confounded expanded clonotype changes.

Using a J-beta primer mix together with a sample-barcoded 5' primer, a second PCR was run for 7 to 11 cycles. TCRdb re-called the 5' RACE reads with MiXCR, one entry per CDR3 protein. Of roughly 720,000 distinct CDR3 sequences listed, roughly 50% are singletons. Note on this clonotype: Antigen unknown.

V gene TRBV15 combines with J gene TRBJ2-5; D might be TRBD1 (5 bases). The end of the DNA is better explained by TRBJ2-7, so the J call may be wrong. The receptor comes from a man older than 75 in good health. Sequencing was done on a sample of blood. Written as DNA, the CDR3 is TGTGCCACCAGCAGAGATCAACAGGCTTACGAGCAGTACTTC. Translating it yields CATSRDQQAYEQYF.